The 21 T cell receptor beta chains given below trace back to one sample, sequenced in a study of cytomegalovirus exposure and HLA in healthy donors (dated by TCRdb to about 2017). Libraries were made using the immunoSEQ multiplex PCR assay. A mixture of 60 forward primers for TCR Vbeta segments and 13 reverse primers for TCR Jbeta segments was used in the multiplex PCR. In its TCRdb copy, this immuneACCESS table keeps in-frame sequences only and misses some clones. Where compared with another copy, unresolved V genes explain less than half of these, and the others have no known cause. The sample table holds tens of thousands of clones, of which approximately 76% were seen once. Jointly, the top ten make up about 8% of the sample. Source material: PBMCs. The receptors originated from a woman aged 30 to 39 in good health and CMV-seropositive.

The chain couples TRBV6-6 to TRBJ2-6; D is perhaps TRBD2 (6 bases). Germline-derived CDR1 and CDR2 are MNHNY and SVGAGI (reference sequence). The CDR3 loop spans 15 amino acids. Trimming removed 7 bases from V and 0 bases from J, with 10 bases in between. The DNA of the CDR3 is TGTGCCAGCACCATCGGGGGCTCTGGGGCCAACGTCCTGACTTTC. Amino acids: CASTIGGSGANVLTF.

V is TRBV19 and J is TRBJ1-5; TRBD1 might be the D (6 bases). The CDR3 loop spans 19 amino acids. The ends were cut back, 3 bases at V and 4 bases at J, with 25 bases in the middle. Germline V gene sequence: CDR1 LNHDA, CDR2 SQIVND (reference sequence). The CDR3 nucleotides read TGTGCCAGTAGTATTTCCCAGGGGATGATATCTCGAGGTAATCAGCCCCAGCATTTT. Its protein product is CASSISQGMISRGNQPQHF. The complete variable domain, with remaining parts taken from reference TRBV19 and TRBJ1-5, reads DGGITQSPKYLFRKEGQNVTLSCEQNLNHDAMYWYRQDPGQGLRLIYYSQIVNDFQKGDIAEGYSVSREKKESFPLTVTSAQKNPTAFYLCASSISQGMISRGNQPQHFGDGTRLSIL.

The chain couples TRBV6-5 to TRBJ1-2; D gene ambiguous. Germline V CDR1 and CDR2: MNHEY, SVGAGI. The CDR3 totals 15 residues. Deletions cut 7 bases from V and 0 bases from J, with 15 bases between. As DNA, the CDR3 is TGTGCCAGCACACCCGAACAGCACCCTAACTATGGCTACACCTTC. Its protein is CASTPEQHPNYGYTF.

This chain uses TRBV5-1 with TRBJ1-2; 8 nucleotides match TRBD1. The V segment lost 4 bases and the J segment 7 bases; nucleotides outside the gene matches: 6. The CDR3 is made up of 13 amino acids. The germline V gene encodes CDR1 SGHRS and CDR2 YFSETQ. The CDR3 protein is CASSDPGGSGYTF. CDR3 bases: TGCGCCAGCAGCGACCCAGGGGGCAGTGGCTACACCTTC.

A few counts support this clone. V gene TRBV18 combines with J gene TRBJ1-5; no clear D. This CDR3 is 13 amino acids long. The germline V and J ends were trimmed by 4 bases and 1 base, with 5 bases remaining between them. CDR1 is KGHSH and CDR2 is LQKENI in the germline V gene. CDR3 in amino acids: CASSLGSNQPQHF. The CDR3 region has the DNA TGTGCCAGCTCACTCGGGAGCAATCAGCCCCAGCATTTT.

This chain uses TRBV7-9 with TRBJ2-2; TRBD1 agrees at 7 bases. Germline CDR1 reads SEHNR; CDR2 reads FQNEAQ (reference sequence). V lost 5 bases and J lost 5; bases outside the gene matches: 8. The CDR3 covers 15 residues. CDR3 amino acids: CASSPRQGWTGELFF. The DNA for the CDR3 is TGTGCCAGCAGCCCCCGACAGGGTTGGACCGGGGAGCTGTTTTTT.

This sequence joins TRBV18 and TRBJ2-2; 10 bases agree with TRBD2. The germline gives CDR1 KGHSH, CDR2 LQKENI. V shed 3 bases and J 0 bases; nucleotides not matched to a gene: 1. This CDR3 is built from 16 residues. Written as DNA, the CDR3 is TGTGCCAGCTCACCCGGGACTAGCGCGAACACCGGGGAGCTGTTTTTT. This encodes CASSPGTSANTGELFF. Combining the CDR3 with reference TRBV18 and TRBJ2-2 gives the whole variable domain NAGVMQNPRHLVRRRGQEARLRCSPMKGHSHVYWYRQLPEEGLKFMVYLQKENIIDESGMPKERFSAEFPKEGPSILRIQQVVRGDSAAYFCASSPGTSANTGELFFGEGSRLTVL.

This clone was observed once. J is TRBJ2-5 and V is TRBV18; D might be TRBD1 (5 bases). Germline V gene sequence: CDR1 KGHSH, CDR2 LQKENI. Trimming took 5 bases from V and 2 from J, leaving 9 bases between them. CDR3 length: 13 residues. CDR3 loop: CASSTRQQETQYF. As DNA, the CDR3 is TGTGCCAGCTCAACGAGACAGCAAGAGACCCAGTACTTC.

J is TRBJ1-2 and V is TRBV11-2, with a possible D match to TRBD1 (5 bases). This CDR3 has 13 amino acids. Trimming left V 4 bases short and J 7 bases short, with 13 bases between. The V gene's germline CDR1 is SGHAT and CDR2 FQNNGV. CDR3 nucleotide sequence: TGTGCCAGCAGCTCTTCAGGGAGGGGTGGCTACACCTTC. The encoded protein is CASSSSGRGGYTF.

The CDR3 reads CASSSWERENTGELFF. In DNA, the CDR3 is TGTGCCAGCAGTTCCTGGGAGCGGGAGAACACCGGGGAGCTGTTTTTT. The chain recombines TRBV28 with TRBJ2-2, with 7 nucleotides matching TRBD2. Germline loops: CDR1 MDHEN, CDR2 SYDVKM. V lost 4 bases to trimming and J lost 1 base; unmatched junction nucleotides: 6. The CDR3 covers 16 residues.

This clone was picked up one time. A read error is likely, as this CDR3 ends without the conserved phenylalanine or tryptophan. Because the CDR3's place on the DNA is in doubt, the DNA is left out and the CDR3 is given as listed by TCRdb. The chain recombines TRBV29-1 with TRBJ2-7; the table calls TRBD2, which could not be checked here. Ends included, the CDR3 has 13 residues. Germline V gives CDR1 SQVTM, CDR2 ANQGSEA. CDR3 loop: CSALGPNSYERYL.

This chain uses TRBV6-5 with TRBJ1-6; D is unresolved. Per germline, CDR1 MNHEY and CDR2 SVGAGI. V was shortened by 2 bases and J by 7 bases, with 12 bases between the two germline ends. The CDR3 is made up of 15 amino acids. The CDR3: CASSYVRRYNSPLHF. DNA for the CDR3: TGTGCCAGCAGTTACGTCCGGAGATACAATTCACCCCTCCACTTT.

This clone was detected only once. V and J are TRBV5-6 and TRBJ1-5, with a possible D match to TRBD1 (5 bases). The V gene's germline CDR1 is SGHDT and CDR2 YYEEEE. Trimming took 0 bases from V and 3 from J, leaving 7 bases between them. The CDR3 consists of 14 residues. CDR3 protein: CASSLGQYNQPQHF. In DNA form, the CDR3 reads TGTGCCAGCAGCTTGGGACAGTACAATCAGCCCCAGCATTTT.

The rearrangement links TRBV10-3 to TRBJ1-6, with 7 bases that match TRBD1. Trimming took 4 bases from V and 6 from J; bases not matched to a gene: 6. This CDR3 region has 15 residues. Germline V lookup: CDR1 ENHRY, CDR2 SYGVKD. In DNA, the CDR3 is TGTGCCATCAGTGGGGGGACAGACTCTAATTCACCCCTCCACTTT. The encoded protein is CAISGGTDSNSPLHF.

The CDR3 spells CAWSPLGQVGEQYF. The CDR3 DNA follows: TGTGCCTGGAGCCCTCTCGGACAGGTTGGCGAGCAGTACTTC. V is TRBV30 and J is TRBJ2-7; 7 bases are a match to TRBD1. CDR1 GTSNPN and CDR2 SVGIG come from the germline V gene (reference sequence). V was clipped by 3 bases and J by 6 bases; unmatched bases: 11. The CDR3 contains 14 residues. Based on the CDR3 plus reference TRBV30 and TRBJ2-7, the full variable domain is SQTIHQWPATLVQPVGSPLSLECTVEGTSNPNLYWYRQAAGRGLQLLFYSVGIGQISSEVPQNLSASRPQDRQFILSSKKLLLSDSGFYLCAWSPLGQVGEQYFGPGTRLTVT.

The V and J genes are TRBV6-4 and TRBJ2-3; 10 bases are shared with TRBD2. The CDR3 is 18 amino acids. V was clipped by 0 bases and J by 0 bases; unmatched bases: 6. The germline gives CDR1 MRHNA, CDR2 SNTAGT. CDR3 loop: CASSDSAHSGGSTDTQYF. For the CDR3, the DNA is TGTGCCAGCAGTGACTCTGCCCATAGCGGGGGGAGCACAGATACGCAGTATTTT.

The chain couples TRBV5-8 to TRBJ1-2; 7 bases map to TRBD1. CDR1 is SGHTS, CDR2 YDEGEE, per germline. CDR3 length equals 15 residues. V lost 4 bases and J lost 2; bases outside the gene matches: 8. The CDR3: CASSVYRGMNYGYTF. The CDR3 DNA follows: TGTGCCAGCAGCGTCTACAGGGGTATGAACTATGGCTACACCTTC.

V gene TRBV7-9 combines with J gene TRBJ2-3; 9 positions agree with TRBD2. The CDR3 has 17 residues. J lost 1 base, V lost 4 bases, and 9 bases had no gene match. CDR1 is SEHNR, CDR2 FQNEAQ, per germline (reference sequence). The CDR3 nucleotides are TGTGCCAGCAGCTCCACCCTAGCGGGAATTCGCACAGATACGCAGTATTTT. Protein: CASSSTLAGIRTDTQYF.

The chain uses TRBV2 and TRBJ1-5; TRBD1 is a possible D gene (5 bases). The CDR3 totals 13 residues. The V and J ends lost 6 bases and 9 bases respectively, with 15 bases between them. The germline CDR1 and CDR2 sequences are SNHLY and FYNNEI. CDR3 loop: CASRAGREAPQHF. CDR3 bases: TGTGCCAGCAGGGCGGGACGGGAAGCGCCCCAGCATTTT.

The chain recombines TRBV15 with TRBJ2-1, with 7 positions matching TRBD1. The CDR3 has 15 residues. In germline, CDR1 is LNHNV, CDR2 YYDKDF (reference sequence). Trimming cost V 5 bases and J 8 bases; bases outside gene matches: 12. The CDR3 protein is CATSRPGQKSDEQFF. CDR3 in DNA: TGTGCCACCAGCCGACCGGGACAGAAGAGCGATGAGCAGTTCTTC.

This sequence joins TRBV28 and TRBJ1-2; TRBD1 might be the D (5 bases). Trimming stripped 2 bases from V and 2 bases from J, with 18 bases between. The germline gives CDR1 MDHEN, CDR2 SYDVKM. This CDR3 region has 17 residues. CDR3 sequence: CASSLSGGGRENYGYTF. The CDR3 DNA sequence: TGTGCCAGCAGTTTAAGTGGGGGAGGCAGGGAGAACTATGGCTACACCTTC.